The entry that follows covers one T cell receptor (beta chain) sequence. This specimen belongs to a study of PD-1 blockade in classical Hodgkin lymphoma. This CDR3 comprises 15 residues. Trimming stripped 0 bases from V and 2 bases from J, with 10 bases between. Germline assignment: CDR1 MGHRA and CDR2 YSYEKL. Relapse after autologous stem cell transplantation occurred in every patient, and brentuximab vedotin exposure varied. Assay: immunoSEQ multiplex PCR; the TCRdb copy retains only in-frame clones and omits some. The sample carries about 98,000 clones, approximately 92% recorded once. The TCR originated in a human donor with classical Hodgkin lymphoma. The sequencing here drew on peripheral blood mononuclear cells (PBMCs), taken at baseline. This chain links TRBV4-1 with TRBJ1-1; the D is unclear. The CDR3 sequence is CASSQDLKGNTEAFF. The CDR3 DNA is TGCGCCAGCAGCCAAGATTTGAAGGGAAACACTGAAGCTTTCTTT.